One sample yielded the 23 T cell receptor beta chains listed below, sequenced in a study of blood T cell repertoires in COVID-19. TCRdb's copy holds only in-frame clones and misses some; the assay was immunoSEQ multiplex PCR. The repertoire includes under 200,000 clones, over 80% of them detected once, and under 5.5% sits in the top ten. Sequencing used peripheral blood. The receptors here all came from a woman in her twenties or thirties with acute or convalescent COVID-19.

The rearrangement links TRBV19 to TRBJ2-5, with TRBD2 as a possible D gene (6 bases). Germline assignment: CDR1 LNHDA and CDR2 SQIVND (reference sequence). Trimming left V 10 bases short and J 1 base short, with 13 bases between. This CDR3 region has 13 residues. In nucleotides, the CDR3 is TGTGCCACTAGGGAGGTATCCCAAGAGACCCAGTACTTC. Translating it yields CATREVSQETQYF.

This clone was seen just once. The genes are TRBV7-2 and TRBJ1-3; D is unclear. The V end lost 3 bases, the J end lost 0 bases, and 12 bases lay between the germline ends. The CDR3 is made up of 16 amino acids. The germline CDR1 and CDR2 sequences are SGHTA and FQGNSA. CDR3 DNA: TGTGCCAGCAGCTTTATGAGTCGGAGCTCTGGAAACACCATATATTTT. Translated, it gives CASSFMSRSSGNTIYF.

This chain links TRBV3-1 (or the pseudogene TRBV3-2) with TRBJ1-3; TRBD1 matches 8 bases. The CDR3 runs 15 residues. J was trimmed by 6 bases and V by 1 base; bases with no gene match: 5. Germline CDR1 LGHDT, CDR2 YNNKEL (reference sequence). CDR3 coding DNA: TGTGCCAGCAGCCAAGGGCAGGGGGCGATAAACACCATATATTTT. Its translation: CASSQGQGAINTIYF.

This sequence joins TRBV18 and TRBJ2-1; D might be TRBD2 (5 bases). V shed 3 bases and J shed 7 bases, with 16 bases lying between them. The CDR3 loop spans 15 amino acids. Germline loops: CDR1 KGHSH, CDR2 LQKENI. CDR3 nucleotides: TGTGCCAGCTCACCGGGCGGGCCGAGGAGAAATGAGCAGTTCTTC. Protein: CASSPGGPRRNEQFF.

V gene TRBV19 combines with J gene TRBJ1-1, with TRBD1 matching 10 bases. V lost 6 bases to trimming and J lost 6 bases; unmatched junction nucleotides: 10. CDR3 size: 15 residues. Germline V gene data show CDR1 as LNHDA and CDR2 as SQIVND (reference sequence). Here the CDR3 reads CASRAGTGESAEAFF. For the CDR3, the DNA is TGTGCCAGTAGAGCAGGGACAGGGGAATCGGCTGAAGCTTTCTTT.

The chain has TRBV4-3 and TRBJ1-2; D is perhaps TRBD1 (6 bases). Germline CDR1 reads LGHNA; CDR2 reads YSLEER. CDR3 length: 15 residues. Trimming took 0 bases from V and 9 from J, leaving 17 bases between them. CDR3 sequence (DNA): TGCGCCAGCAGCCAAGATCAGGGGACCCCCCCCCGCTACACCTTC. Translation gives CASSQDQGTPPRYTF.

The gene calls are TRBV4-2 and TRBJ1-4; 10 nucleotides match TRBD1. Germline CDR1 LGHNA, CDR2 YNFKEQ. The CDR3 totals 19 residues. V was clipped by 4 bases and J by 3 bases; unmatched bases: 14. Written as DNA, the CDR3 is TGTGCCAGCAGCCTGGAGCAGAGACAGGGGGCCCGGGCTAATGAAAAACTGTTTTTT. This translates into CASSLEQRQGARANEKLFF.

This clone was observed a single time. The chain has TRBV7-9 and TRBJ1-1; no firm D call. The germline V gene has CDR1 SEHNR and CDR2 FQNEAQ (reference sequence). The CDR3 length is 12 residues. The germline V and J ends were trimmed by 3 bases and 7 bases, with 9 bases remaining between them. DNA of the CDR3: TGTGCCAGCAGCTTGGAGGCGGGTGAAGCTTTCTTT. It specifies CASSLEAGEAFF.

The chain uses TRBV10-3 and TRBJ1-6, with no clear D. The V end lost 7 bases, the J end lost 8 bases, and 15 bases lay between the germline ends. Germline CDR1 is ENHRY and CDR2 is SYGVKD. This CDR3 is 14 amino acids long. The CDR3: CAITERFPYSPLHF. The CDR3 nucleotides read TGTGCCATCACCGAACGGTTTCCCTATTCACCCCTCCACTTT.

V and J are TRBV30 and TRBJ2-5; 11 bases map to TRBD1. Germline CDR1 reads GTSNPN; CDR2 reads SVGIG (reference sequence). The CDR3 is 15 residues long. V trimming: 0 bases; J trimming: 5 bases; junction bases outside the gene matches: 5. The CDR3 coding sequence is TGTGCCTGGAGTGTACGGAGGACAGGGGGCGAGACCCAGTACTTC. It translates to CAWSVRRTGGETQYF.

This clone has only a few counts. V is TRBV10-3 and J is TRBJ1-2; a possible D gene is TRBD1 (6 bases). CDR3 length: 14 residues. V shed 7 bases and J shed 4 bases, with 16 bases lying between them. Germline V CDR1 and CDR2: ENHRY, SYGVKD. The CDR3 spells CAITQQGNPYGYTF. CDR3 in DNA: TGTGCCATCACCCAACAGGGTAATCCCTATGGCTACACCTTC.

This clone has a single count. The chain has TRBV3-1 (or the pseudogene TRBV3-2) and TRBJ2-3, with 13 bases that match TRBD2. CDR1 and CDR2 (germline): LGHDT, YNNKEL (reference sequence). V gave up 4 bases and J gave up 3 bases; unmatched junction bases: 4. CDR3 length equals 16 residues. CDR3: CASSRTSGSPTDTQYF. The CDR3 DNA sequence: TGTGCCAGCAGCCGGACTAGCGGGAGTCCTACAGATACGCAGTATTTT.

This clone was picked up a small number of times. The chain couples TRBV4-3 to TRBJ1-4, with 9 positions matching TRBD1. CDR1 is LGHNA and CDR2 is YSLEER in the germline V gene. The ends lost 1 base at V and 5 bases at J; junction bases unmatched: 8. The CDR3 spans 17 residues. The CDR3: CASSQGEDGTGNEKLFF. The CDR3 coding sequence is TGCGCCAGCAGCCAAGGAGAAGACGGGACAGGGAATGAAAAACTGTTTTTT.

The J gene is TRBJ2-7, the V gene TRBV29-1; 8 bases line up with TRBD1. V shed 5 bases and J 0 bases; nucleotides not matched to a gene: 12. The CDR3 sequence is 16 residues long. Germline CDR1 reads SQVTM; CDR2 reads ANQGSEA. The CDR3 here is CSVSNRDRRTSYEQYF. The CDR3 DNA reads TGCAGCGTTTCTAACCGGGACAGGAGGACCTCCTACGAGCAGTACTTC.

The chain combines TRBV3-1 (or the pseudogene TRBV3-2) with TRBJ2-5; D is unclear. Deletions cut 1 base from V and 1 base from J, with 10 bases between. The CDR3 is 15 residues long. CDR1 and CDR2 (germline): LGHDT, YNNKEL (reference sequence). The CDR3 region is CASSQGPGIQETQYF. The CDR3 DNA reads as TGTGCCAGCAGCCAAGGGCCAGGAATCCAAGAGACCCAGTACTTC.

This chain connects TRBV27 to TRBJ1-2; the D gene is possibly TRBD1 (5 bases). Germline-derived CDR1 and CDR2 are MNHEY and SMNVEV (reference sequence). The V end lost 3 bases, the J end lost 4 bases, and 9 bases lay between the germline ends. The CDR3 loop spans 13 amino acids. The CDR3 nucleotides read TGTGCCAGCAGTTTGACAGCCCGCTATGGCTACACCTTC. Protein: CASSLTARYGYTF.

The chain employs TRBV7-9 and TRBJ1-4; possibly TRBD1 for D (6 bases). Trimming left V 5 bases short and J 0 bases short, with 19 bases between. The CDR3 is 18 amino acids. From germline, CDR1 is SEHNR and CDR2 FQNEAQ (reference sequence). CDR3 sequence: CASSHKGGTGATNEKLFF. DNA of the CDR3: TGTGCCAGCAGCCACAAGGGGGGGACTGGGGCAACTAATGAAAAACTGTTTTTT.

V is TRBV2 and J is TRBJ1-2, with D possibly matching TRBD1 (6 bases). The CDR3 extends over 13 amino acids. CDR1 SNHLY and CDR2 FYNNEI come from the germline V gene. The V gene lost 6 bases and the J gene lost 4 bases, with 12 bases spanning the gap. Here the CDR3 reads CASRIQGSYGYTF. CDR3 DNA: TGTGCCAGCAGAATACAGGGTTCCTATGGCTACACCTTC.

The chain links TRBV4-1 to TRBJ1-3; 7 bases agree with TRBD1. This CDR3 contains 17 residues. Germline V gene sequence: CDR1 MGHRA, CDR2 YSYEKL. Trimming at V came to 0 bases and at J to 2 bases, leaving 7 bases not matched to a gene. CDR3 amino acids: CASSQESLDRAGNTIYF. In DNA, the CDR3 is TGCGCCAGCAGCCAAGAATCTTTAGACAGGGCTGGAAACACCATATATTTT.

V is TRBV2 and J is TRBJ1-1; TRBD1 matches 8 bases. After removal of 4 bases from V and 0 bases from J, the junction contained 7 bases not matched to a gene. Germline values: CDR1 SNHLY, CDR2 FYNNEI. The CDR3 spans 16 residues. The CDR3 DNA sequence: TGTGCCAGCAGTGTCCAGGACAGGGCTCTGAACACTGAAGCTTTCTTT. Translating gives CASSVQDRALNTEAFF.

This rearrangement joins TRBV4-3 to TRBJ2-5; possibly TRBD2 for D (5 bases). The germline CDR1 and CDR2 sequences are LGHNA and YSLEER. The CDR3 covers 14 residues. V was clipped by 4 bases and J by 5 bases, with 14 bases between them. The CDR3 nucleotides read TGCGCCAGCAGCCTCGGTCTGGGAGACGAGACCCAGTACTTC. Protein sequence: CASSLGLGDETQYF.

The chain employs TRBV24-1 and TRBJ2-7, with a tentative D call TRBD2 (5 bases). Germline-derived CDR1 and CDR2 are KGHDR and SFDVKD. The CDR3 totals 15 residues. Trimming stripped 7 bases from V and 6 bases from J, with 21 bases between. The CDR3 loop reads CATSGADLPNSEQYF. In nucleotides, the CDR3 is TGTGCCACCAGCGGAGCGGATCTCCCCAACTCCGAGCAGTACTTC.

The rearrangement joins TRBV30 to TRBJ1-5; 8 bases are shared with TRBD1. Per the germline V gene, CDR1 is GTSNPN and CDR2 is SVGIG (reference sequence). CDR3 length equals 17 residues. The ends lost 1 base at V and 10 bases at J; junction bases unmatched: 18. CDR3 in DNA: TGTGCCTGGAGTGGCGGACAGGGTGAGGCAAAGGGATCTCCCCAGCATTTT. It yields the protein CAWSGGQGEAKGSPQHF. Using reference TRBV30 and TRBJ1-5 for the parts outside the CDR3, the full variable domain is SQTIHQWPATLVQPVGSPLSLECTVEGTSNPNLYWYRQAAGRGLQLLFYSVGIGQISSEVPQNLSASRPQDRQFILSSKKLLLSDSGFYLCAWSGGQGEAKGSPQHFGDGTRLSIL.